These T cell receptor beta chains were read from a single sample in a study of shared clonotypes between healthy human individuals. TCRdb keeps only in-frame clones here, not all; method: immunoSEQ multiplex PCR. The sample records about 2.1 million clones, 93% being singletons. Sequences were obtained from naive CD8+ T cells from PBMCs. These receptors were taken from a man between 18 and 35 years old in good health. Some clones in this sample may be carry-over from other donors' samples. The CDR3 runs from the conserved cysteine through the conserved F or W. The order of the fields is J gene, clone size, V gene, D gene, CDR3 DNA, CDR3 protein. A D gene is named only where the DNA matches it firmly. Clone size is not always given. Where it is, it says once, few, many or a class for expanded clones.

J: TRBJ1-1
size: .
V: TRBV9
D: .
DNA: TGTGCCAGCAGCGTAGGAGGCAGTGGCACTGAAGCTTTCTTT
CDR3: CASSVGGSGTEAFF

J: TRBJ2-5
size: once
V: TRBV5-4
D: .
DNA: TGTGCCAGCAGCTTCAAGGCAGAACAAGAGACCCAGTACTTC
CDR3: CASSFKAEQETQYF

J: TRBJ1-2
size: .
V: TRBV28
D: .
DNA: TGTGCCAGCAACCCGGAACCCGAGGGGGTTGACTACACCTTC
CDR3: CASNPEPEGVDYTF

J: TRBJ2-4
size: .
V: TRBV7-8
D: .
DNA: TGTGCCAGCAGCTTAGCCGGACCCTCTGACGGTCAGAACTTC
CDR3: CASSLAGPSDGQNF

J: TRBJ1-1
size: .
V: TRBV6-1
D: .
DNA: TGTGCCAGCAGCTGGTCGGACACTGAAGCTTTCTTT
CDR3: CASSWSDTEAFF

J: TRBJ2-1
size: .
V: TRBV6-1
D: .
DNA: TGTGCCAGCAGTGTTTGGGCTTACAATGAGCAGTTCTTC
CDR3: CASSVWAYNEQFF

J: TRBJ1-2
size: .
V: TRBV6-5
D: .
DNA: TGTGCCAGCAGTTACATGGGGGACTATGGCTACACCTTC
CDR3: CASSYMGDYGYTF

J: TRBJ2-1
size: .
V: TRBV25-1
D: .
DNA: TGTGCCAGCAGTGAATGGGGGATGGGCTACAATGAGCAGTTCTTC
CDR3: CASSEWGMGYNEQFF

J: TRBJ2-1
size: few
V: TRBV5-4
D: .
DNA: TGTGCCAGCAGCTCACCAGGGGACGGTACCTACAATGAGCAGTTCTTC
CDR3: CASSSPGDGTYNEQFF

J: TRBJ1-5
size: .
V: TRBV4-1
D: .
DNA: TGCGCCAGCAGCCAAAATCCGGGAGGGCTGTACACTAGCAATCAGCCCCAGCATTTT
CDR3: CASSQNPGGLYTSNQPQHF

J: TRBJ1-2
size: .
V: TRBV28
D: TRBD1
DNA: TGTGCCAGCAGTTTAAATGGACAGGGGCGGGATGGCTACACCTTC
CDR3: CASSLNGQGRDGYTF

J: TRBJ2-7
size: .
V: TRBV10-2
D: TRBD1
DNA: TGCGCCAGCAGTGTACTCGGGCAGGGGGCCTACGAGCAGTACTTC
CDR3: CASSVLGQGAYEQYF

J: TRBJ2-5
size: once
V: TRBV7-9
D: TRBD2
DNA: TGTGCCAGCAGCTTATTAGCGGGAGGGCCCGGGGAGACCCAGTACTTC
CDR3: CASSLLAGGPGETQYF

J: TRBJ2-7
size: .
V: TRBV4-1
D: .
DNA: TGCGCCAGCAGCCCCGGGACTCCCTACGAGCAGTACTTC
CDR3: CASSPGTPYEQYF

J: TRBJ2-7
size: .
V: TRBV7-9
D: .
DNA: TGTGCCAGCAGCTCCCAATCTCCCATGGGGGTCCACGAGCAGTACTTC
CDR3: CASSSQSPMGVHEQYF

J: TRBJ2-5
size: .
V: TRBV9
D: .
DNA: TGTGCCAGCAGCGGCTTAAACGAGGGAATAGAGACCCAGTACTTC
CDR3: CASSGLNEGIETQYF

J: TRBJ2-7
size: .
V: TRBV7-8
D: .
DNA: TGTGCCAGCAGCCAAGATCGGGGCGAGCAGTACTTC
CDR3: CASSQDRGEQYF

J: TRBJ1-1
size: .
V: TRBV6-4
D: .
DNA: TGTGCCAGCCGCCGGACAGAGAACACTGAAGCTTTCTTT
CDR3: CASRRTENTEAFF

J: TRBJ2-7
size: .
V: TRBV7-9
D: .
DNA: TGTGCCAGCAGCGCTGGACACTACTACGAGCAGTACTTC
CDR3: CASSAGHYYEQYF

J: TRBJ2-7
size: .
V: TRBV7-2
D: .
DNA: TGTGCCAGCAGCTCCTTCAACTACGAGCAGTACTTC
CDR3: CASSSFNYEQYF

J: TRBJ2-7
size: once
V: TRBV7-9
D: .
DNA: TGTGCCAGCAGCCCACCGCAGGGGAACGAGCAGTACTTC
CDR3: CASSPPQGNEQYF

J: TRBJ2-7
size: .
V: TRBV27
D: .
DNA: TGTGCCAGCAGTTTGGGTACAGCCGCGATCCACGAGCAGTACTTC
CDR3: CASSLGTAAIHEQYF

J: TRBJ2-3
size: .
V: TRBV10-1
D: .
DNA: TGCGCCAGCAGCCGGAGCGGACGCACAGATACGCAGTATTTT
CDR3: CASSRSGRTDTQYF

J: TRBJ2-7
size: .
V: TRBV2
D: .
DNA: TGTGCCAGCAGTGAAGGAGCGTCGGCTTCCTACGAGCAGTACTTC
CDR3: CASSEGASASYEQYF

J: TRBJ2-1
size: .
V: TRBV27
D: .
DNA: TGTGCCAGCAGTTTCGGGCAGGTCCCCTACAATGAGCAGTTCTTC
CDR3: CASSFGQVPYNEQFF

J: TRBJ1-2
size: .
V: TRBV28
D: .
DNA: TGTGCCAGCAGTTTGCCGGGGGGGTCGAACTATGGCTACACCTTC
CDR3: CASSLPGGSNYGYTF

J: TRBJ1-2
size: .
V: TRBV19
D: .
DNA: TGTGCCAGTAGTATGTTGGGATCCGATGGCTACACCTTC
CDR3: CASSMLGSDGYTF

J: TRBJ2-7
size: .
V: TRBV27
D: .
DNA: TGTGCCAGCAGTTTATCGGGGGGTATTGCGGGCGGCGAGCAGTACTTC
CDR3: CASSLSGGIAGGEQYF

J: TRBJ2-5
size: .
V: TRBV28
D: .
DNA: TGTGCCAGCGGTCCAAAGCAGGGGAAAGAAGAGACCCAGTACTTC
CDR3: CASGPKQGKEETQYF

J: TRBJ2-1
size: .
V: TRBV28
D: .
DNA: TGTGCCAGCAGTTTCCCCCGGAGCTCCTACAATGAGCAGTTCTTC
CDR3: CASSFPRSSYNEQFF

J: TRBJ2-6
size: .
V: TRBV9
D: .
DNA: TGTGCCAGCAGCGTTGGCAGGGCCTCCTCTGGGGCCAACGTCCTGACTTTC
CDR3: CASSVGRASSGANVLTF

J: TRBJ2-1
size: few
V: TRBV7-9
D: TRBD2
DNA: TGTGCCAGCACGGGACTAGCGTCGGAGTCGTTGGATGAGCAGTTCTTC
CDR3: CASTGLASESLDEQFF

J: TRBJ2-7
size: once
V: TRBV29-1
D: TRBD1
DNA: TGCAGCGTTGTGGGGATGAGACAGGGCCCTGATGAGCAGTACTTC
CDR3: CSVVGMRQGPDEQYF

J: TRBJ2-2
size: .
V: TRBV28
D: .
DNA: TGTGCCAGCAGGGCTACGGCAAACACCGGGGAGCTGTTTTTT
CDR3: CASRATANTGELFF

J: TRBJ2-1
size: once
V: TRBV4-3
D: .
DNA: TGCGCCAGCAGCCAAGATCTCTCCCTACTTGAGCAGTTCTTC
CDR3: CASSQDLSLLEQFF

J: TRBJ2-7
size: .
V: TRBV4-1
D: .
DNA: TGCGCCAGCAGCCAAGTAGTGGCAGACAACTCCTACGAGCAGTACTTC
CDR3: CASSQVVADNSYEQYF

J: TRBJ2-7
size: .
V: TRBV11-2
D: TRBD2
DNA: TGTGCCAGCACCGGGGACCAGCGGACTAGAGACCCTCGCGAGCAGTACTTC
CDR3: CASTGDQRTRDPREQYF

J: TRBJ2-7
size: once
V: TRBV5-1
D: TRBD2
DNA: TGCGCCAGCAGCTTGGGTGGGACTAGCGGGAGTCCCTACGAGCAGTACTTC
CDR3: CASSLGGTSGSPYEQYF

J: TRBJ1-1
size: .
V: TRBV6-6
D: TRBD1
DNA: TGTGCCAGCAGTTTTCCCGGACAGGCTGAAGCTTTCTTT
CDR3: CASSFPGQAEAFF

J: TRBJ1-1
size: .
V: TRBV6-5
D: .
DNA: TGTGCCAGCAGTTACTCGCCCCGGGTCCCGAACACTGAAGCTTTCTTT
CDR3: CASSYSPRVPNTEAFF

J: TRBJ2-7
size: .
V: TRBV7-2
D: TRBD2
DNA: TGTGCCAGCAGCTTAGAGATTGTGGCTAGCGGGACATCAGAGCAGTACTTC
CDR3: CASSLEIVASGTSEQYF

J: TRBJ2-7
size: .
V: TRBV27
D: TRBD1
DNA: TGTGCCAGCAGTTTATTTTTTCAGGGGGCGCGTGAGCAGTACTTC
CDR3: CASSLFFQGAREQYF

J: TRBJ2-3
size: .
V: TRBV7-8
D: TRBD2
DNA: TGTGCCAGCAGCTTAGCTCCGACTAGCGGTTTTGGTACGCAGTATTTT
CDR3: CASSLAPTSGFGTQYF

J: TRBJ1-1
size: few
V: TRBV29-1
D: TRBD1
DNA: TGCAGCGTGGGGACAGCTATGAACACTGAAGCTTTCTTT
CDR3: CSVGTAMNTEAFF

J: TRBJ2-7
size: once
V: TRBV29-1
D: .
DNA: TGCAGCGTTGAAGGGCGACAGTACGAGCAGTACTTC
CDR3: CSVEGRQYEQYF

J: TRBJ2-7
size: .
V: TRBV5-6
D: .
DNA: TGTGCCAGCAGCTTGGGGACAGACCCGACCTACGAGCAGTACTTC
CDR3: CASSLGTDPTYEQYF

J: TRBJ2-4
size: .
V: TRBV9
D: .
DNA: TGTGCCAGCAGCCCCACCCGGAGTGACATTCAGTACTTC
CDR3: CASSPTRSDIQYF